This T cell receptor (beta chain) was sequenced for a study of OX40 agonist ivuxolimab in advanced cancers. Whole-study context: Patients were infused with ivuxolimab every 2 weeks at 0.01 to 10 mg/kg. General study results and limits: On average, a greater number of expanded clones characterised CD8+ T cells relative to CD4+.

Germline V CDR1 and CDR2: SGDLS, YYNGEE. V lost 4 bases to trimming and J lost 2 bases, with 13 bases between them. The CDR3 consists of 15 residues. Patients were ineligible given autoimmune disease history or systemic immunosuppression. This clone was counted only a few times. What it binds is not known. TCRdb keeps only in-frame clones here, not all; method: immunoSEQ multiplex PCR. Of around 8,000 clones in the sample, around 74% are singletons; the top ten hold around 34%. The source is an adult with an advanced solid tumor such as melanoma, head and neck, liver or kidney cancer. This sample comprised CD4+ or CD8+ T cells sorted from blood, obtained in a trial of the OX40 agonist ivuxolimab. The J gene is TRBJ1-5, the V gene TRBV9; maybe TRBD1 (6 bases). The CDR3 here is CASSPDGGGNQPQHF. The CDR3 DNA sequence: TGTGCCAGCAGCCCGGATGGGGGCGGCAATCAGCCCCAGCATTTT.